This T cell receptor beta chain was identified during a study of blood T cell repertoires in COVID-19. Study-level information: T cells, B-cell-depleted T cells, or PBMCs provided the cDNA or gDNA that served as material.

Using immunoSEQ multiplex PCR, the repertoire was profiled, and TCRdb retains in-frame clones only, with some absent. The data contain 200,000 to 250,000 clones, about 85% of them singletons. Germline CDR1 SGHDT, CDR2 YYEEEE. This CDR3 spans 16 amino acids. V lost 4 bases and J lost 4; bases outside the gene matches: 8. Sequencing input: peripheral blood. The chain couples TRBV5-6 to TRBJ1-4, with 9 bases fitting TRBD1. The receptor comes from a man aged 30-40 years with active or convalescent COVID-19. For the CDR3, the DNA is TGTGCCAGCAGCCCGGACAGGGGCCAACTTAATGAAAAACTGTTTTTT. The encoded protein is CASSPDRGQLNEKLFF.